This T cell receptor (beta chain) was found in a study of T-cell memory formation after mild COVID-19. About the study: The study found TCR clusters largely donor specific.

The V end lost 0 bases, the J end lost 6 bases, and 15 bases lay between the germline ends. Looked up from germline, CDR1 is SGHDT and CDR2 is YYEEEE. The CDR3 sequence is 15 residues long. Using its own MiXCR run on the 5' RACE reads, TCRdb lists one record per CDR3 protein. The table has 450,000 to 650,000 distinct CDR3 sequences, roughly 22% seen once; the top ten hold around 7.7%. The chain is built from TRBV5-6 and TRBJ1-2; no clear D. The receptor comes from an adult woman who had mild COVID-19 (a few samples of this study predate the infection). Cell type and time point are not known. The sequencing sample was made of PBMCs or a T cell subset sorted from them (not recorded which). CDR3 in amino acids: CASSLGPGPGDGYTF. In DNA form, the CDR3 reads TGTGCCAGCAGCTTGGGGCCGGGTCCGGGTGATGGCTACACCTTC.